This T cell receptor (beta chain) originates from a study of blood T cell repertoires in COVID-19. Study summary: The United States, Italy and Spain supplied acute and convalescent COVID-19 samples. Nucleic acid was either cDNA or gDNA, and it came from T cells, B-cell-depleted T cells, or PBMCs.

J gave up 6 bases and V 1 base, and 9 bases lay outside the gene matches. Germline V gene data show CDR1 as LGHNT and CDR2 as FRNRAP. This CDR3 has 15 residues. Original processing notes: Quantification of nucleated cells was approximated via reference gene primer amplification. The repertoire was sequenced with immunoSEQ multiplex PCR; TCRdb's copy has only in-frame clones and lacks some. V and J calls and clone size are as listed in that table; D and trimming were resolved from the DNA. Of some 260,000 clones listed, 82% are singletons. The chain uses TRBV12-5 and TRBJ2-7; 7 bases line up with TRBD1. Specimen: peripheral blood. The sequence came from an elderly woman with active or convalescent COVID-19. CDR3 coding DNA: TGTGCTAGTGGTTTGGGACAGGGATCCTCTATCGAGCAGTACTTC. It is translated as CASGLGQGSSIEQYF.